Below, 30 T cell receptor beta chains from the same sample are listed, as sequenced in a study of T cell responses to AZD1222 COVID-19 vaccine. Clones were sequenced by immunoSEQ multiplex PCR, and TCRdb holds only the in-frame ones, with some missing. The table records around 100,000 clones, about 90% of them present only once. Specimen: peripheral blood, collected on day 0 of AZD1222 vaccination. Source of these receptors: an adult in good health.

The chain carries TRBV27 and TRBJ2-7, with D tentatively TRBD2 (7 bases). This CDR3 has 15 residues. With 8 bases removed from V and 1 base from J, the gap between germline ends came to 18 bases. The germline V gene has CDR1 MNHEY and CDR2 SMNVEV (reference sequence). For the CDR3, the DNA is TGTGCCAGCTCCCTGGGGGCGGGAGTATCCTACGAGCAGTACTTC. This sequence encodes CASSLGAGVSYEQYF.

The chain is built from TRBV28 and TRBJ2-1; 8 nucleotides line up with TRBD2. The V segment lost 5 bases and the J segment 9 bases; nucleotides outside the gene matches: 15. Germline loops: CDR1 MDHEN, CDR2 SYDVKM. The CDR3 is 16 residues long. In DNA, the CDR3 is TGTGCCAGCAGTACAACTAGCGGCGGGGCGAGGGGTGAGCAGTTCTTC. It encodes CASSTTSGGARGEQFF.

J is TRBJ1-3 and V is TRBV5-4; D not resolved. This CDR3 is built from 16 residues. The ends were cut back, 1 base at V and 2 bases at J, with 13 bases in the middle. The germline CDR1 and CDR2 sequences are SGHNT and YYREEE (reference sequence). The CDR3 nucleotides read TGTGCCAGCAGCTTGAAGAGGGAATTGACTGGAAACACCATATATTTT. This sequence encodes CASSLKRELTGNTIYF.

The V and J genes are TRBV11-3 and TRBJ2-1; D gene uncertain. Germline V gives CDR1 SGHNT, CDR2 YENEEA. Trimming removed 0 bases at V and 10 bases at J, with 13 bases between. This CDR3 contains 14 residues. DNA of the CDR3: TGTGCCAGCAGCTTAGATGATGCTTCACAGGAGCAGTTCTTC. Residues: CASSLDDASQEQFF.

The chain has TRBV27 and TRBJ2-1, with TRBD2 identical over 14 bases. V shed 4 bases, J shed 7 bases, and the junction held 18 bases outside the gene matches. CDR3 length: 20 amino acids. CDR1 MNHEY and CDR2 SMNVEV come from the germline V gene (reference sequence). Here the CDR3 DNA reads TGTGCCAGCAGTTCGCCCCTTCGACGGGGACTAGCGGGAGCTATAAATGAGCAGTTCTTC. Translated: CASSSPLRRGLAGAINEQFF.

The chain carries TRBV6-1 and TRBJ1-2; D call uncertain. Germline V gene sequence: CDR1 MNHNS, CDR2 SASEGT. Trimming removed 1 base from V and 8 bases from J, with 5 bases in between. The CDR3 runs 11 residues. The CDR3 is CASSEGQGYTF. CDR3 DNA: TGTGCCAGCAGTGAAGGCCAGGGCTACACCTTC.

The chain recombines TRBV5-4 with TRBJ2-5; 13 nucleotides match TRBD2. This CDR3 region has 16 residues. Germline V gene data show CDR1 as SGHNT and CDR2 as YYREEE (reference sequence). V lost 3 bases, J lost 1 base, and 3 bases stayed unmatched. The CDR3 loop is CASSSGLAGRQETQYF. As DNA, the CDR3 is TGTGCCAGCAGCTCGGGACTAGCGGGACGCCAAGAGACCCAGTACTTC. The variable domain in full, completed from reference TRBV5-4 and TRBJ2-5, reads ETGVTQSPTHLIKTRGQQVTLRCSSQSGHNTVSWYQQALGQGPQFIFQYYREEENGRGNFPPRFSGLQFPNYSSELNVNALELDDSALYLCASSSGLAGRQETQYFGPGTRLLVL.

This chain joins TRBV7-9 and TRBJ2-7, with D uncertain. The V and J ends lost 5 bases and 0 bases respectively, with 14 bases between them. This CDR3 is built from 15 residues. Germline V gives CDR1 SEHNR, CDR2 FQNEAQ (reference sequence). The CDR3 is CASSPQRPRSYEQYF. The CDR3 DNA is TGTGCCAGCAGCCCACAGAGACCACGCTCCTACGAGCAGTACTTC. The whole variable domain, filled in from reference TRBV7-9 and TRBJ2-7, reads DTGVSQNPRHKITKRGQNVTFRCDPISEHNRLYWYRQTLGQGPEFLTYFQNEAQLEKSRLLSDRFSAERPKGSFSTLEIQRTEQGDSAMYLCASSPQRPRSYEQYFGPGTRLTVT.

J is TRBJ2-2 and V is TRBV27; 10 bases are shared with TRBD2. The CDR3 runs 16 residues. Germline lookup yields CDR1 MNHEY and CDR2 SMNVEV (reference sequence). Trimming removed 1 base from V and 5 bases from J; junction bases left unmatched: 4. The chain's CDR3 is CASSLLLAGQTGELFF. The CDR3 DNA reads TGTGCCAGCAGTTTATTACTAGCGGGGCAAACCGGGGAGCTGTTTTTT.

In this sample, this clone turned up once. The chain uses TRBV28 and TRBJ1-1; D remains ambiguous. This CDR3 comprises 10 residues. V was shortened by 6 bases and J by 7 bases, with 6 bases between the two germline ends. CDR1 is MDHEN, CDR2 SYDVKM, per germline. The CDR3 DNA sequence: TGTGCCAGCAGCGGATTTGAAGCTTTCTTT. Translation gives CASSGFEAFF. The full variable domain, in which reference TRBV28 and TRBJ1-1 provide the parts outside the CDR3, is DVKVTQSSRYLVKRTGEKVFLECVQDMDHENMFWYRQDPGLGLRLIYFSYDVKMKEKGDIPEGYSVSREKKERFSLILESASTNQTSMYLCASSGFEAFFGQGTRLTVV.

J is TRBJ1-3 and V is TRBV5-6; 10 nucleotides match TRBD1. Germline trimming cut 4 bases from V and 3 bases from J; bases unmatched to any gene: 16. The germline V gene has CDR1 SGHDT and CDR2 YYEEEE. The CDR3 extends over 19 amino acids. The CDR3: CASSRQGAFDPIYGNTIYF. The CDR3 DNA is TGTGCCAGCAGCAGACAGGGGGCTTTCGACCCCATCTATGGAAACACCATATATTTT.

In nucleotides, the CDR3 is TGTGCCAGCAGCCCCATAGCGGGAGATACCGGGGAGCTGTTTTTT. Protein product: CASSPIAGDTGELFF. The rearrangement uses TRBV3-1 (or the pseudogene TRBV3-2) and TRBJ2-2; 9 bases are shared with TRBD2. The CDR3 length is 15 residues. J was trimmed by 5 bases and V by 4 bases; bases with no gene match: 5. Germline V gives CDR1 LGHDT, CDR2 YNNKEL (reference sequence).

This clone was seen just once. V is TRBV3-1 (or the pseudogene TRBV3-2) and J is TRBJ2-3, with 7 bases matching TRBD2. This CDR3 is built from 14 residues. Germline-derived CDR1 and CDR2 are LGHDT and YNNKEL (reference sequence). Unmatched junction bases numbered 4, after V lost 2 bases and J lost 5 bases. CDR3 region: CASSQRSGGDTQYF. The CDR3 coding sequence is TGTGCCAGCAGCCAAAGGTCGGGGGGAGATACGCAGTATTTT.

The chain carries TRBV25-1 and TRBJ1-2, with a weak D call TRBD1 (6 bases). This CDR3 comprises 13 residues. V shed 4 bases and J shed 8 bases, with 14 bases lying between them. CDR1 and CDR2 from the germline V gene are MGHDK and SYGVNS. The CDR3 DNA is TGTGCCAGCAGTGCCCAGACAGGAGGGGGCTACACCTTC. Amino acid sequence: CASSAQTGGGYTF.

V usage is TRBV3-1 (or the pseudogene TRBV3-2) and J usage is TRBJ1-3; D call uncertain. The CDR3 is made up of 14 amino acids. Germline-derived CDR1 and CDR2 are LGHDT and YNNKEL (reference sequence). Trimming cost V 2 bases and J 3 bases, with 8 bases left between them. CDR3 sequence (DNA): TGTGCCAGCAGCCAAAGTCAGATTGGAAACACCATATATTTT. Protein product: CASSQSQIGNTIYF.

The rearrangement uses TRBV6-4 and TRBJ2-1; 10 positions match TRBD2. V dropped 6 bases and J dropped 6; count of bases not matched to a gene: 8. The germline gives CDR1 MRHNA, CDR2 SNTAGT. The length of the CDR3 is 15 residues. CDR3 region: CASSPLAGEGNEQFF. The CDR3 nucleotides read TGTGCCAGCAGCCCTCTAGCGGGAGAGGGCAATGAGCAGTTCTTC.

The CDR3 protein is CASSEFWSGVRGDYGYTF. The CDR3 bases are TGTGCCAGCAGTGAATTTTGGTCAGGAGTCAGGGGGGACTATGGCTACACCTTC. The rearrangement joins TRBV6-1 to TRBJ1-2, with 7 bases matching TRBD1. The germline V gene encodes CDR1 MNHNS and CDR2 SASEGT. The CDR3 covers 18 residues. Germline trimming cut 2 bases from V and 3 bases from J; bases unmatched to any gene: 15.

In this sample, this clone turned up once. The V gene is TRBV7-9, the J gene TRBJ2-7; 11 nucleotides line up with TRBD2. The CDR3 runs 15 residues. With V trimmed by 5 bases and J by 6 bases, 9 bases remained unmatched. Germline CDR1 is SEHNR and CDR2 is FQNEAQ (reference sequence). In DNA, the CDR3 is TGTGCCAGCAGCCTTACTAGCGGGAGAACCCGCGAGCAGTACTTC. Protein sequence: CASSLTSGRTREQYF.

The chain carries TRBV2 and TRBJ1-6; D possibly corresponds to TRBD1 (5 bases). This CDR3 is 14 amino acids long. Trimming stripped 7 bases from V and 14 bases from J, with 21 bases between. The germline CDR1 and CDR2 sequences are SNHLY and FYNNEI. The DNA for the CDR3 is TGTGCCAGCAAGGGGTTTGGTGGAAGGTTGGCCCTCCACTTT. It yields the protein CASKGFGGRLALHF. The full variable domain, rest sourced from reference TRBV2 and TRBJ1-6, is EPEVTQTPSHQVTQMGQEVILRCVPISNHLYFYWYRQILGQKVEFLVSFYNNEISEKSEIFDDQFSVERPDGSNFTLKIRSTKLEDSAMYFCASKGFGGRLALHFGNGTRLTVT.

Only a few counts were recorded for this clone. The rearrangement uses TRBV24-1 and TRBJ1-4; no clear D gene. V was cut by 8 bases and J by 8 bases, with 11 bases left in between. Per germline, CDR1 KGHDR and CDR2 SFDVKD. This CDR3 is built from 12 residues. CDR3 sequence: CATILRREKLFF. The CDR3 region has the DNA TGTGCCACCATTCTCCGGCGGGAAAAACTGTTTTTT.

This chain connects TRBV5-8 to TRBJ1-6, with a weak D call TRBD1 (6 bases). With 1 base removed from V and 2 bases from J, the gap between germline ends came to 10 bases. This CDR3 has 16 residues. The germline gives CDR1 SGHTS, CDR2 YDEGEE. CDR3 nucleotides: TGTGCCAGCAGCTTGCAGGGGATGGCCTATAATTCACCCCTCCACTTT. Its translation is CASSLQGMAYNSPLHF.

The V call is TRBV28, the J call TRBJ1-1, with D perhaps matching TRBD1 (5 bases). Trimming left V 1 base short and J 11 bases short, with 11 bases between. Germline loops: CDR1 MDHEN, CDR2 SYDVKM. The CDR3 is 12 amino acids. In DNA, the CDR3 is TGTGCCAGCAGTTTATCTCGGGGGTGGGCTTTCTTT. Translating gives CASSLSRGWAFF.

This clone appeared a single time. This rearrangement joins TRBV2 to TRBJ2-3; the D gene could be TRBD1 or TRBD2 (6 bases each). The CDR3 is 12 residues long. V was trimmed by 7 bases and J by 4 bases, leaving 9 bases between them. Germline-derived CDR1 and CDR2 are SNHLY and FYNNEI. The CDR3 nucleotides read TGTGCCAGCAAGGGGGGCGCAGATACGCAGTATTTT. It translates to CASKGGADTQYF.

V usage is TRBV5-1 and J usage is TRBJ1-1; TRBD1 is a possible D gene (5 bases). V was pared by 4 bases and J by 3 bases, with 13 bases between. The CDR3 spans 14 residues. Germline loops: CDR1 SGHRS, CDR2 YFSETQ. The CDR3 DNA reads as TGCGCCAGCAGCAGGACTGGAGGGGACACTGAAGCTTTCTTT. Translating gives CASSRTGGDTEAFF.

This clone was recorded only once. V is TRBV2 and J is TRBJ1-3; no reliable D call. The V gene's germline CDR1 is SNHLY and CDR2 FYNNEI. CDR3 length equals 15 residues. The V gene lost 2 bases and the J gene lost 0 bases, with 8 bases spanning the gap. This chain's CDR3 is CASSETSSSGNTIYF. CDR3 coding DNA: TGTGCCAGCAGTGAAACCTCCTCCTCTGGAAACACCATATATTTT.

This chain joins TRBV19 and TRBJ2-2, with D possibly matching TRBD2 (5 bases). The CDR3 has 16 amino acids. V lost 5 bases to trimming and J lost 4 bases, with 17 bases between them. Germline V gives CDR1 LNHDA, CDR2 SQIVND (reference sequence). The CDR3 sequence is CASSATPSAGTGELFF. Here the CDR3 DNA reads TGTGCCAGTAGTGCGACCCCCAGCGCGGGCACCGGGGAGCTGTTTTTT.

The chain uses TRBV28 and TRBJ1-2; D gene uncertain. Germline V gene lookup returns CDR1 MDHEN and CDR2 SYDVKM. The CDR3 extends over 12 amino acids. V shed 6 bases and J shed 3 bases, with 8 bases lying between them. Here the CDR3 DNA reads TGTGCCAGCAGCTTCACAGACTATGGCTACACCTTC. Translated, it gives CASSFTDYGYTF.

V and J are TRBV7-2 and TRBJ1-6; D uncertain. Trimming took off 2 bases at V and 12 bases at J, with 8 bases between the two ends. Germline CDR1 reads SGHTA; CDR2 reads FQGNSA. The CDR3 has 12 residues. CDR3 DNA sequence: TGTGCCAGCAGCTTATGGCCCAGACCCCTCCACTTT. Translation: CASSLWPRPLHF.

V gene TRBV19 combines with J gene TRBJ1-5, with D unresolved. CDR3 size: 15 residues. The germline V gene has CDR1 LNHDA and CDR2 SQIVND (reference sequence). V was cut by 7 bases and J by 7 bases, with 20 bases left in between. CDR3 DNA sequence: TGTGCCAGTACCTCCCATAGGAGGGCGGGCCAGCCCCAGCATTTT. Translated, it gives CASTSHRRAGQPQHF.

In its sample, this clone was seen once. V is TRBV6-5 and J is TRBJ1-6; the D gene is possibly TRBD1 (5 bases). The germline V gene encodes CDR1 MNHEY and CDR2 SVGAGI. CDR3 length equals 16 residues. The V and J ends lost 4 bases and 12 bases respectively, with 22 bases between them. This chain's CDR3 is CASSSQLGTEYRPLHF. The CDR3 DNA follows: TGTGCCAGCAGTTCTCAACTCGGGACGGAGTATAGACCCCTCCACTTT.